The 28 T cell receptor beta chains presented below share a single source sample, sequenced in a study of chemoradiotherapy in HPV16-positive cancers. Produced via immunoSEQ multiplex PCR; TCRdb's table is partial and in-frame only. Altogether tens of thousands of clones are present, 80% being singletons, with the ten largest covering 3% to 4%. This specimen consisted of blood, obtained from a patient who underwent chemoradiotherapy. The receptors were gathered from a human donor with HPV-associated anogenital cancer.

This chain links TRBV10-3 with TRBJ1-4; D may be TRBD1 (6 bases). Germline V CDR1 and CDR2: ENHRY, SYGVKD. The CDR3 spans 16 residues. V was clipped by 2 bases and J by 6 bases, with 16 bases between them. The CDR3 nucleotides read TGTGCCATCAGTGAGGGCGACATACAGGGAGATGAAAAACTGTTTTTT. Residues: CAISEGDIQGDEKLFF.

The chain uses TRBV7-2 and TRBJ1-2, with D hard to call. CDR1 and CDR2 (germline): SGHTA, FQGNSA. Trimming left V 3 bases short and J 4 bases short, with 9 bases between. This CDR3 has 13 amino acids. The CDR3 region has the DNA TGTGCCAGCAGCTTCCAGTCACTCTATGGCTACACCTTC. Its protein is CASSFQSLYGYTF. Based on the CDR3 plus reference TRBV7-2 and TRBJ1-2, the full variable domain is GAGVSQSPSNKVTEKGKDVELRCDPISGHTALYWYRQSLGQGLEFLIYFQGNSAPDKSGLPSDRFSAERTGGSVSTLTIQRTQQEDSAVYLCASSFQSLYGYTFGSGTRLTVV.

The chain has TRBV11-3 and TRBJ2-5; D is possibly TRBD1 or TRBD2 (5 bases each). The CDR3 spans 15 residues. Germline values: CDR1 SGHNT, CDR2 YENEEA. Trimming took off 1 base at V and 2 bases at J, with 11 bases between the two ends. The CDR3 DNA sequence: TGTGCCAGCAGCTTAGCAGGGACGGCGCAAGAGACCCAGTACTTC. Amino acid sequence: CASSLAGTAQETQYF.

The V and J genes are TRBV11-1 and TRBJ2-1; 13 bases align to TRBD2. Germline V gives CDR1 SGHAT, CDR2 FQDESV (reference sequence). Trimming took 5 bases from V and 8 from J; bases not matched to a gene: 6. This CDR3 is built from 15 residues. This CDR3 is CASSRTSGGHYEQFF. For the CDR3, the DNA is TGTGCCAGCAGCCGGACTAGCGGGGGACATTATGAGCAGTTCTTC.

The gene calls are TRBV7-9 and TRBJ2-4; 13 bases map to TRBD2. CDR1 is SEHNR and CDR2 is FQNEAQ in the germline V gene (reference sequence). This CDR3 has 18 residues. Losses at the gene ends were 4 bases for V and 0 bases for J; bases not matched to a gene: 6. The CDR3 coding sequence is TGTGCCAGCAGCTCGCTCGGACTAGCGGGGGAAGCCAAAAACATTCAGTACTTC. This encodes CASSSLGLAGEAKNIQYF.

The J gene is TRBJ1-2, the V gene TRBV5-6; D ambiguous. The germline V gene encodes CDR1 SGHDT and CDR2 YYEEEE. This CDR3 is built from 12 residues. The V end lost 1 base, the J end lost 4 bases, and 5 bases lay between the germline ends. The CDR3 DNA sequence: TGTGCCAGCAGCTTGTTCTCCTATGGCTACACCTTC. Amino acids: CASSLFSYGYTF.

The chain links TRBV19 to TRBJ1-5; D gene uncertain. The germline V gene encodes CDR1 LNHDA and CDR2 SQIVND (reference sequence). V shed 2 bases and J shed 2 bases, with 7 bases lying between them. The CDR3 covers 14 residues. The CDR3 spells CASSIRQGNQPQHF. The CDR3 nucleotides are TGTGCCAGTAGTATAAGGCAGGGCAATCAGCCCCAGCATTTT.

This clone was recorded a few times. In nucleotides, the CDR3 is TGTGCCAGCAGCTTTCCGGGGAGGAACACTGAAGCTTTCTTT. Translating it yields CASSFPGRNTEAFF. This chain links TRBV7-6 with TRBJ1-1, with D uncertain. The germline V and J ends were trimmed by 3 bases and 1 base, with 9 bases remaining between them. The V gene's germline CDR1 is SGHVS and CDR2 FNYEAQ. The CDR3 totals 14 residues.

The CDR3 is CASSPGGAGPTDTQYF. For the CDR3, the DNA is TGCGCCAGCAGCCCCGGCGGGGCGGGGCCGACAGATACGCAGTATTTT. This chain uses TRBV5-1 with TRBJ2-3; maybe TRBD2 (6 bases). This CDR3 contains 16 residues. Trimming took off 4 bases at V and 3 bases at J, with 18 bases between the two ends. Germline CDR1 is SGHRS and CDR2 is YFSETQ.

This chain joins TRBV30 and TRBJ1-4; D remains unclear. The CDR3 totals 12 residues. V was pared by 0 bases and J by 7 bases, with 6 bases between. Germline-derived CDR1 and CDR2 are GTSNPN and SVGIG (reference sequence). As DNA, the CDR3 is TGTGCCTGGAGTGTATTGGGTGAAAAACTGTTTTTT. It specifies CAWSVLGEKLFF.

V gene TRBV27 combines with J gene TRBJ2-5, with 7 nucleotides matching TRBD2. Per germline, CDR1 MNHEY and CDR2 SMNVEV (reference sequence). V lost 8 bases and J lost 2; bases outside the gene matches: 2. This CDR3 spans 12 amino acids. CDR3 DNA sequence: TGTGCCAGCCGGGGACTACAAGAGACCCAGTACTTC. Amino acids: CASRGLQETQYF.

The chain recombines TRBV28 with TRBJ2-7, with a tentative D call TRBD1 (6 bases). Per germline, CDR1 MDHEN and CDR2 SYDVKM. CDR3 length: 14 amino acids. The V end lost 3 bases, the J end lost 3 bases, and 12 bases lay between the germline ends. CDR3 loop: CASSLNRVLYEQYF. CDR3 DNA: TGTGCCAGCAGTTTGAACAGGGTACTCTACGAGCAGTACTTC.

This chain links TRBV7-3 with TRBJ1-5; D gene unclear. The V end lost 5 bases, the J end lost 5 bases, and 10 bases lay between the germline ends. The CDR3 length is 13 residues. Germline lookup yields CDR1 SGHTA and CDR2 FQGTGA. CDR3 in DNA: TGTGCCAGCAGCCGCGATGGGGATCAGCCCCAGCATTTT. Protein product: CASSRDGDQPQHF. The whole variable domain, remainder taken from reference TRBV7-3 and TRBJ1-5, is GAGVSQTPSNKVTEKGKYVELRCDPISGHTALYWYRQSLGQGPEFLIYFQGTGAADDSGLPNDRFFAVRPEGSVSTLKIQRTERGDSAVYLCASSRDGDQPQHFGDGTRLSIL.

The chain has TRBV11-2 and TRBJ2-1; maybe TRBD1 (6 bases). Between the trimmed V and J ends, which lost 4 bases and 5 bases, there was a span of 15 bases. Germline CDR1 reads SGHAT; CDR2 reads FQNNGV. The CDR3 runs to 15 residues. CDR3 sequence (DNA): TGTGCCAGCAGCTCTGTCTTTCGGACAGACAATGAGCAGTTCTTC. Encoded protein: CASSSVFRTDNEQFF.

This clone was observed a handful of times. The chain employs TRBV5-4 and TRBJ2-2; 7 bases agree with TRBD2. Germline V gene lookup returns CDR1 SGHNT and CDR2 YYREEE (reference sequence). V lost 0 bases to trimming and J lost 5 bases; unmatched junction nucleotides: 4. The CDR3 consists of 15 residues. DNA of the CDR3: TGTGCCAGCAGCTTGGGCAGGGAGGGGACCGGGGAGCTGTTTTTT. Protein sequence: CASSLGREGTGELFF.

The rearrangement uses TRBV13 and TRBJ1-1, with D possibly TRBD1 on 6 matching bases. The germline V gene encodes CDR1 PRHDT and CDR2 FYEKMQ (reference sequence). V lost 5 bases and J lost 8, with 15 bases in between. The CDR3 spans 13 residues. CDR3 in amino acids: CASSDGTRREAFF. In DNA, the CDR3 is TGTGCCAGCAGCGACGGGACAAGAAGAGAAGCTTTCTTT.

This clone was picked up a small number of times. The chain carries TRBV19 and TRBJ1-1; 7 bases are a match to TRBD1. Germline CDR1 LNHDA, CDR2 SQIVND (reference sequence). Losses at the gene ends were 3 bases for V and 0 bases for J; bases not matched to a gene: 4. The CDR3 consists of 15 residues. CDR3 in DNA: TGTGCCAGTAGTATGACAGGGCGGGTGAACACTGAAGCTTTCTTT. It translates to CASSMTGRVNTEAFF.

The gene calls are TRBV9 and TRBJ1-5, with D tentatively TRBD1 (5 bases). Germline values: CDR1 SGDLS, CDR2 YYNGEE. This CDR3 is built from 14 residues. V lost 3 bases to trimming and J lost 4 bases, with 11 bases between them. CDR3 DNA: TGTGCCAGCAGCGCCGGGGCGGTGAATCAGCCCCAGCATTTT. Protein: CASSAGAVNQPQHF.

This clone was seen only once. DNA for the CDR3: TGTGCCAGCAGCTTAATTCGAAATCGGGACCTTTCTAGCACAGATACGCAGTATTTT. Encoded protein: CASSLIRNRDLSSTDTQYF. The V call is TRBV7-8, the J call TRBJ2-3; D possibly uses TRBD1 or TRBD2 (5 bases each). With 2 bases removed from V and 0 bases from J, the gap between germline ends came to 21 bases. The CDR3 runs 19 residues. Germline loops: CDR1 SGHVS, CDR2 FQNEAQ.

The CDR3 bases are TGTGCCAGTAGTATCGGACAGGGGTACTCACCCCTCCACTTT. This sequence encodes CASSIGQGYSPLHF. The rearrangement joins TRBV19 to TRBJ1-6; 9 bases are shared with TRBD1. Germline V gene data show CDR1 as LNHDA and CDR2 as SQIVND (reference sequence). J was trimmed by 10 bases and V by 3 bases; bases with no gene match: 4. The CDR3 length is 14 residues. The full variable domain, rest sourced from reference TRBV19 and TRBJ1-6, is DGGITQSPKYLFRKEGQNVTLSCEQNLNHDAMYWYRQDPGQGLRLIYYSQIVNDFQKGDIAEGYSVSREKKESFPLTVTSAQKNPTAFYLCASSIGQGYSPLHFGNGTRLTVT.

This clone turned up a few times. The chain carries TRBV18 and TRBJ2-1, with TRBD2 matching 10 bases. The CDR3 sequence is 17 residues long. Germline V CDR1 and CDR2: KGHSH, LQKENI. Germline trimming cut 1 base from V and 8 bases from J; bases unmatched to any gene: 11. The CDR3 DNA follows: TGTGCCAGCTCACCACGGGAGCGGGGGGGCCGAAATGATGAGCAGTTCTTC. This codes for CASSPRERGGRNDEQFF.

The chain employs TRBV6-5 and TRBJ2-7; 8 nucleotides align to TRBD1. Trimming cost V 3 bases and J 7 bases; bases outside gene matches: 8. The germline V gene has CDR1 MNHEY and CDR2 SVGAGI. The length of the CDR3 is 14 residues. The CDR3: CASSYRQGAREQYF. DNA of the CDR3: TGTGCCAGCAGTTATAGGCAGGGGGCGCGAGAGCAGTACTTC.

V gene TRBV18 combines with J gene TRBJ1-4; maybe TRBD1 (5 bases). The CDR3 contains 15 residues. Trimming removed 5 bases from V and 6 bases from J, with 16 bases in between. Germline lookup yields CDR1 KGHSH and CDR2 LQKENI. The CDR3 reads CASSTNPGFDEKLFF. In nucleotides, the CDR3 is TGTGCCAGCTCAACAAACCCAGGGTTCGATGAAAAACTGTTTTTT.

The chain is built from TRBV11-2 and TRBJ2-6; D ambiguous. V lost 6 bases and J lost 4, with 7 bases in between. This CDR3 contains 13 residues. The germline V gene encodes CDR1 SGHAT and CDR2 FQNNGV. The CDR3 DNA sequence: TGTGCCAGCAGTTCCCAGGGGGCCAACGTCCTGACTTTC. Its protein product is CASSSQGANVLTF.

This clone was seen once. The gene calls are TRBV11-1 and TRBJ2-1; 9 bases fit TRBD1. V shed 7 bases, J shed 8 bases, and the junction held 15 bases outside the gene matches. The germline V gene encodes CDR1 SGHAT and CDR2 FQDESV (reference sequence). The CDR3 length is 16 residues. In nucleotides, the CDR3 is TGTGCCAGCAAAAACTCGGGGACAGGGAATGATCATGAGCAGTTCTTC. Translating it yields CASKNSGTGNDHEQFF.

CDR3 DNA sequence: TGTGCCAGCAGTCGATATGGGTCCTACAATGAGCAGTTCTTC. Its translation: CASSRYGSYNEQFF. The chain carries TRBV2 and TRBJ2-1; D uncertain. Deletions cut 5 bases from V and 1 base from J, with 9 bases between. The length of the CDR3 is 14 residues. Germline V gene lookup returns CDR1 SNHLY and CDR2 FYNNEI.

The rearrangement uses TRBV5-1 and TRBJ2-3, with 9 nucleotides matching TRBD1. The trim removed 9 bases at V and 3 bases at J, leaving 11 bases unmatched. This CDR3 comprises 15 residues. Germline V gene lookup returns CDR1 SGHRS and CDR2 YFSETQ. The CDR3 loop reads CATKQGAFGTDTQYF. CDR3 in DNA: TGCGCCACTAAACAGGGGGCATTTGGTACAGATACGCAGTATTTT.

The chain employs TRBV7-3 and TRBJ1-1, with D possibly TRBD1 on 5 matching bases. V was trimmed by 4 bases and J by 4 bases, leaving 13 bases between them. Germline assignment: CDR1 SGHTA and CDR2 FQGTGA. The CDR3 spans 14 residues. As DNA, the CDR3 is TGTGCCAGCAGCTCGCGTCCAGGGATCACTGAAGCTTTCTTT. This translates into CASSSRPGITEAFF.